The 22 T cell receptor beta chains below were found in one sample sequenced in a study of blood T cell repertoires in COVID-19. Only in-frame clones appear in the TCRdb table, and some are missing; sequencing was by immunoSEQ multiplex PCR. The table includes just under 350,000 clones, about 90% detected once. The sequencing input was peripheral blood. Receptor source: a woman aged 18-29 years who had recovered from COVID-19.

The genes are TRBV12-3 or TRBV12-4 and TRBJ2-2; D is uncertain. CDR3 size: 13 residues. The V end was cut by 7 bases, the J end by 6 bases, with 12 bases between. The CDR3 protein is CASIESQAGELFF. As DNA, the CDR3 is TGTGCCAGCATCGAGAGCCAAGCCGGGGAGCTGTTTTTT.

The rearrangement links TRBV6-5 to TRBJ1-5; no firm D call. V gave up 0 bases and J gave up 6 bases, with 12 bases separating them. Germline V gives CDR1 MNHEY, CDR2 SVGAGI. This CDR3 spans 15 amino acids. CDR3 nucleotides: TGTGCCAGCAGTTACTCGATTCACCTCGGTCAGCCCCAGCATTTT. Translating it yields CASSYSIHLGQPQHF.

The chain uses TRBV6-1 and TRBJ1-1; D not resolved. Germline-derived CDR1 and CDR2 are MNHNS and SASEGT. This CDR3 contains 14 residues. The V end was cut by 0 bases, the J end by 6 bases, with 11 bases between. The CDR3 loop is CASSEAERRAEAFF. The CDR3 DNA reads TGTGCCAGCAGTGAAGCGGAGAGGAGGGCTGAAGCTTTCTTT.

CDR3 loop: CASSFRQGTDTQYF. The CDR3 DNA reads TGTGCCAGCAGTTTCCGACAGGGGACAGATACGCAGTATTTT. V is TRBV6-5 and J is TRBJ2-3, with 8 bases matching TRBD1. Germline CDR1 is MNHEY and CDR2 is SVGAGI. CDR3 length equals 14 residues. V was clipped by 4 bases and J by 3 bases; unmatched bases: 3.

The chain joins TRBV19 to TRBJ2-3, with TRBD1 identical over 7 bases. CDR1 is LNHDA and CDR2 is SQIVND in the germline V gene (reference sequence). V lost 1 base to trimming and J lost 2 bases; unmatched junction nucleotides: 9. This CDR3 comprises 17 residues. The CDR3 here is CASSIARQGMNTDTQYF. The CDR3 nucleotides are TGTGCCAGTAGTATAGCCCGACAGGGTATGAACACAGATACGCAGTATTTT.

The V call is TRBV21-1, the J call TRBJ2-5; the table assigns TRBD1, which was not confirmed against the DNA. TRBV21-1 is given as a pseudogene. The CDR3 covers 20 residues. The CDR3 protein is CASSKLVPSDRDSPQETQYF. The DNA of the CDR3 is TGTGCCAGCAGCAAATTAGTTCCCTCTGACAGGGATAGCCCCCAAGAGACCCAGTACTTC.

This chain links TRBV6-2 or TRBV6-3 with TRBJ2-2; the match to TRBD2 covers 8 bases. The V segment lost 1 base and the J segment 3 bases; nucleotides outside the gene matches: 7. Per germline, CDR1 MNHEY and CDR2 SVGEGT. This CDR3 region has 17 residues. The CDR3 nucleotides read TGTGCCAGCAGTTACTTCCCGGGAGGGCCAGACACCGGGGAGCTGTTTTTT. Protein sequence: CASSYFPGGPDTGELFF.

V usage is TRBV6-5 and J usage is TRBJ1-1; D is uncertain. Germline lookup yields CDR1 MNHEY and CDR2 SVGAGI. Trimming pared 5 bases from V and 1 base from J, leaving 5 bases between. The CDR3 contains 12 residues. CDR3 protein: CASSRENTEAFF. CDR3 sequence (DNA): TGTGCCAGCAGTCGGGAGAACACTGAAGCTTTCTTT.

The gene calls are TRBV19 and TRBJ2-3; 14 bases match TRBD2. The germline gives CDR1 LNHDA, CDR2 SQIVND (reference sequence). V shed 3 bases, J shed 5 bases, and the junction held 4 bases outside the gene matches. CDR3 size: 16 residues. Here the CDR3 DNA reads TGTGCCAGTAGTATGGGACTAGCGGGAGCAGGAGATACGCAGTATTTT. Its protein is CASSMGLAGAGDTQYF.

CDR3 in DNA: TGCGCCAGCAGTGAGTCGCAGGGGAACACTGAAGCTTTCTTT. Encoded protein: CASSESQGNTEAFF. This chain joins TRBV10-2 and TRBJ1-1; possibly TRBD1 for D (5 bases). Trimming stripped 0 bases from V and 1 base from J, with 6 bases between. This CDR3 spans 14 amino acids. CDR1 and CDR2 (germline): WSHSY, SAAADI.

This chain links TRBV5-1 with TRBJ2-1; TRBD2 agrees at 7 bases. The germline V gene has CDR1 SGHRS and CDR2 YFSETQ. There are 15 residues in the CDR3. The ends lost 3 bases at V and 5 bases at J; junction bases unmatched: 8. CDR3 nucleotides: TGCGCCAGCAGCTACGCGGAGGGAGGGAACAATGAGCAGTTCTTC. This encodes CASSYAEGGNNEQFF.

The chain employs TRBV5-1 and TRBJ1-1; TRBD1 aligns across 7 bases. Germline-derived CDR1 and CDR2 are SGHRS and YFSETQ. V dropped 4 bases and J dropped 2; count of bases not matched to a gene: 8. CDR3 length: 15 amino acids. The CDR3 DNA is TGCGCCAGCAGCAATCGGACAGGCGCCAACACTGAAGCTTTCTTT. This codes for CASSNRTGANTEAFF.

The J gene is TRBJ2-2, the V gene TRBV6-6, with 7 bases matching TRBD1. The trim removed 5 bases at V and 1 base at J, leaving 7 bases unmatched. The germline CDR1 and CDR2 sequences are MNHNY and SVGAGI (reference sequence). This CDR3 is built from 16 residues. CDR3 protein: CASSKGQAMNTGELFF. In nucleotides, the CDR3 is TGTGCCAGCAGTAAAGGACAGGCTATGAACACCGGGGAGCTGTTTTTT.

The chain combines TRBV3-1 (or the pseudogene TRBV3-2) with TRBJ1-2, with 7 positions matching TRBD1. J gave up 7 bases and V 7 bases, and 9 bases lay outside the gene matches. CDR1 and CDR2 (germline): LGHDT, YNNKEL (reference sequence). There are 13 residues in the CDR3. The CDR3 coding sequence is TGTGCCAGCAACCCAGGGGGTATACTTGGCTACACCTTC. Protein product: CASNPGGILGYTF.

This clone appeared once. The CDR3 here is CASSLWDRSNQPQHF. The CDR3 coding sequence is TGTGCCAGCAGCTTATGGGACAGGAGCAATCAGCCCCAGCATTTT. This chain joins TRBV7-2 and TRBJ1-5; 8 positions match TRBD1. Germline V gene sequence: CDR1 SGHTA, CDR2 FQGNSA. V trimming: 2 bases; J trimming: 1 base; junction bases outside the gene matches: 1. This CDR3 is built from 15 residues.

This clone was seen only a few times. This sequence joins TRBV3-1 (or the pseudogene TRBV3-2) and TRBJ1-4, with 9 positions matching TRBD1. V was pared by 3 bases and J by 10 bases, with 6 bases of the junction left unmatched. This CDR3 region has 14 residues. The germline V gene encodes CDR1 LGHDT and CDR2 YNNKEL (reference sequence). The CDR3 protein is CASSHTGGGRKLFF. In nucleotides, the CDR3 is TGTGCCAGCAGCCATACAGGGGGCGGGAGAAAACTGTTTTTT.

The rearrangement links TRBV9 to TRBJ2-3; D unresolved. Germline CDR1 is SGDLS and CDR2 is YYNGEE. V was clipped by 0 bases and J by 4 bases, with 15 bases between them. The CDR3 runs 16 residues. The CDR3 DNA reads TGTGCCAGCAGCGTAGGACAACCCCAAGTTTCAGATACGCAGTATTTT. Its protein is CASSVGQPQVSDTQYF.

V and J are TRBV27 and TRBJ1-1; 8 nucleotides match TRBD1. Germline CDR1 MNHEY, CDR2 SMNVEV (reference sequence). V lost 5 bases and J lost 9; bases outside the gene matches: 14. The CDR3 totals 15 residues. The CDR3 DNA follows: TGTGCCAGCAGTACCCTACTCGGACAGGGAGGGAAAGCTTTCTTT. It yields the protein CASSTLLGQGGKAFF.

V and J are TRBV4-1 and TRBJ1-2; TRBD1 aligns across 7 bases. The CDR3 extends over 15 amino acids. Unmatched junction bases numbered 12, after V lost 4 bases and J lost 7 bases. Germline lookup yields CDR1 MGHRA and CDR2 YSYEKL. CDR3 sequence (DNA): TGCGCCAGCAGCCCTCCCACGGAGGGGGCAGCTGGCTACACCTTC. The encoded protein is CASSPPTEGAAGYTF.

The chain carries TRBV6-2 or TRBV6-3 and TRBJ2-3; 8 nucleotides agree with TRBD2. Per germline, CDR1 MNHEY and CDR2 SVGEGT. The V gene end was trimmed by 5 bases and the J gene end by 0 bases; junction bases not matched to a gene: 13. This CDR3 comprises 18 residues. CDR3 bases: TGTGCCAGCAGTCACCTTCCCCCTAGCGGGCCTAGCACAGATACGCAGTATTTT. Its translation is CASSHLPPSGPSTDTQYF.

The CDR3 bases are TGTGCCAGCAGTAACCCGACAGGGGCTCCAAATTCACCCCTCCACTTT. Amino acid sequence: CASSNPTGAPNSPLHF. V usage is TRBV7-9 and J usage is TRBJ1-6, with 8 positions matching TRBD1. V dropped 6 bases and J dropped 7; count of bases not matched to a gene: 11. Germline values: CDR1 SEHNR, CDR2 FQNEAQ (reference sequence). The CDR3 spans 16 residues.

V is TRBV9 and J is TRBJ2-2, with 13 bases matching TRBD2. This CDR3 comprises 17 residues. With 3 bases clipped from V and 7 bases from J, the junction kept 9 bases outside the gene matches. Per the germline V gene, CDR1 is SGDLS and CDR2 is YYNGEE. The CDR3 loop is CASSAHTSGRAGGELFF. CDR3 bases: TGTGCCAGCAGCGCCCATACTAGCGGGAGGGCCGGCGGGGAGCTGTTTTTT. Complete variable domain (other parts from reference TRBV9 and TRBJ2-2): DSGVTQTPKHLITATGQRVTLRCSPRSGDLSVYWYQQSLDQGLQFLIQYYNGEERAKGNILERFSAQQFPDLHSELNLSSLELGDSALYFCASSAHTSGRAGGELFFGEGSRLTVL.